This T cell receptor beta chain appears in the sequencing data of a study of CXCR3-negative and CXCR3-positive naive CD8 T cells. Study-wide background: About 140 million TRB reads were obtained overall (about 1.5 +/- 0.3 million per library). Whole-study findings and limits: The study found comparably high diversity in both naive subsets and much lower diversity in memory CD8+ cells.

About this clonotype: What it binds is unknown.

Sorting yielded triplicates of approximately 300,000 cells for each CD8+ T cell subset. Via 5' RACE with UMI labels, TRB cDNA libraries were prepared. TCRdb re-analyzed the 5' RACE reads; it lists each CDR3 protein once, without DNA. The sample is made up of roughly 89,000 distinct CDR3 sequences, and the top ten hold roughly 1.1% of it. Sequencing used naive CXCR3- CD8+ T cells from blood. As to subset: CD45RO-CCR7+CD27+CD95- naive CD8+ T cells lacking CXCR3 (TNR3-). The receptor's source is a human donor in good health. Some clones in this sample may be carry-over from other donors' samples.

CDR3 sequence reads: CASSQVGGQNIQYF. J is TRBJ2-4 and V is TRBV4-1; TCRdb names TRBD1, which stays unverified in the absence of DNA. Germline CDR1 is MGHRA and CDR2 is YSYEKL. This CDR3 contains 14 residues.